One T cell receptor beta chain is described in this entry. This sample is drawn from a study of cytomegalovirus exposure and HLA in healthy donors. The CDR3 spans 14 residues. Germline values: CDR1 SGHTA, CDR2 FQGTGA. Trimming removed 1 base at V and 6 bases at J, with 12 bases between. When sampled, the donors appeared nominally healthy, though they likely had unrecorded immune exposures. This PCR relied on a set of 60 Vbeta primers and 13 Jbeta primers. The method was immunoSEQ multiplex PCR; TCRdb's version includes in-frame clones alone and lacks a portion of them. The sample carries fewer than 250,000 clones, 82% recorded once.

Source material: PBMCs. The receptor was isolated from a man aged 40-49 years in good health and CMV-seropositive. V is TRBV7-3 and J is TRBJ1-2, with D maybe TRBD1 (6 bases). CDR3 amino acids: CASSLNRAFDGYTF. The DNA of the CDR3 is TGTGCCAGCAGCTTAAACAGGGCGTTCGATGGCTACACCTTC.